These 15 T cell receptor beta chains were all obtained from the same sample, sequenced in a study of Tregs in tolerant kidney transplant recipients. Assay used: immunoSEQ multiplex PCR; TCRdb lists only in-frame clones, some missing. This sample has under 95,000 clones, with 85% to 95% found just once. The sample was Tregs from blood, taken before the transplant. Receptors originate from a human donor who received a combined kidney and bone marrow transplant.

This sequence joins TRBV10-2 and TRBJ1-5, with TRBD1 matching 8 bases. The CDR3 runs 13 residues. CDR1 is WSHSY, CDR2 SAAADI, per germline. J lost 2 bases, V lost 7 bases, and 1 base had no gene match. Here the CDR3 reads CASMGQGNQPQHF. The CDR3 DNA sequence: TGCGCCAGCATGGGACAGGGCAATCAGCCCCAGCATTTT.

In regard to this clone: In the same sample, other DNA sequences code for this CDR3. The rearrangement uses TRBV7-2 and TRBJ1-1; D might be TRBD1 (6 bases). Germline V lookup: CDR1 SGHTA, CDR2 FQGNSA. Deletions cut 1 base from V and 5 bases from J, with 14 bases between. The CDR3 is 15 residues long. The CDR3 sequence: CASSLVGGRDTEAFF. The CDR3 DNA reads TGTGCCAGCAGCTTAGTAGGGGGAAGGGATACTGAAGCTTTCTTT.

This sequence joins TRBV4-2 and TRBJ2-1; 9 nucleotides match TRBD2. V lost 4 bases and J lost 4; bases outside the gene matches: 8. CDR1 LGHNA and CDR2 YNFKEQ come from the germline V gene. This CDR3 comprises 16 residues. The CDR3 protein is CASSPERGAPYNEQFF. The CDR3 DNA follows: TGTGCCAGCAGCCCCGAGCGGGGGGCCCCTTACAATGAGCAGTTCTTC.

The chain recombines TRBV27 with TRBJ1-3; unclear D gene. CDR3 length: 15 residues. Trimming pared 0 bases from V and 0 bases from J, leaving 6 bases between. Germline V gene data show CDR1 as MNHEY and CDR2 as SMNVEV (reference sequence). CDR3: CASSLSRSSGNTIYF. CDR3 bases: TGTGCCAGCAGTTTATCCCGGTCCTCTGGAAACACCATATATTTT.

A remark on this clone: The junction and the germline gene differ at one end; a read error may be behind it. The chain combines TRBV10-3 with TRBJ2-7, with D tentatively TRBD1 or TRBD2 (5 bases each). The CDR3 loop spans 11 amino acids. Per germline, CDR1 ENHRY and CDR2 SYGVKD. The CDR3 region has the DNA TGTGCCAGTCGCCGGGACCACGAACAGTACTTC. This encodes CASRRDHEQYF.

The chain uses TRBV28 and TRBJ2-2, with no clear D. V dropped 6 bases and J dropped 3 bases, with 14 bases sitting between them. There are 15 residues in the CDR3. The germline V gene has CDR1 MDHEN and CDR2 SYDVKM. The CDR3 DNA is TGTGCCAGCAGCCCGGTAGTTAGTTACACCGGGGAGCTGTTTTTT. It codes for CASSPVVSYTGELFF.

Regarding this clone: The sample has other DNA sequences that encode this CDR3 too. V and J are TRBV11-2 and TRBJ2-3; D uncertain. V lost 1 base to trimming and J lost 4 bases, with 3 bases between them. Germline CDR1 is SGHAT and CDR2 is FQNNGV. This CDR3 is built from 12 residues. The CDR3 region has the DNA TGTGCCAGCAGCTTAGGAGCAGATACGCAGTATTTT. Amino acid sequence: CASSLGADTQYF.

The rearrangement links TRBV9 to TRBJ2-1; a possible D gene is TRBD1 (7 bases). Trimming pared 0 bases from V and 6 bases from J, leaving 25 bases between. Germline lookup yields CDR1 SGDLS and CDR2 YYNGEE. The CDR3 loop spans 19 amino acids. DNA for the CDR3: TGTGCCAGCAGCGTAGAGGACAGGAGGGGCTCTAGCTCCATCAATGAGCAGTTCTTC. Its protein product is CASSVEDRRGSSSINEQFF.

The J gene is TRBJ1-1, the V gene TRBV29-1; D unclear. Trimming cost V 0 bases and J 1 base, with 9 bases left between them. This CDR3 spans 14 amino acids. Germline loops: CDR1 SQVTM, CDR2 ANQGSEA. DNA of the CDR3: TGCAGCGTTGAAGAGAGGGTGGGGAACACTGAAGCTTTCTTT. Encoded protein: CSVEERVGNTEAFF.

The V gene is TRBV19, the J gene TRBJ2-1; 7 positions agree with TRBD2. The CDR3 extends over 14 amino acids. With V trimmed by 3 bases and J by 7 bases, 6 bases remained unmatched. CDR1 is LNHDA, CDR2 SQIVND, per germline (reference sequence). Here the CDR3 DNA reads TGTGCCAGTAGTATGGAACGGCGGGGGAATGAGCAGTTCTTC. This codes for CASSMERRGNEQFF.

The chain joins TRBV27 to TRBJ2-3; the match to TRBD2 covers 14 bases. Trimming removed 1 base from V and 5 bases from J; junction bases left unmatched: 11. Germline CDR1 is MNHEY and CDR2 is SMNVEV (reference sequence). This CDR3 spans 19 amino acids. The CDR3 sequence: CASSLFRLGLAGAEDTQYF. CDR3 nucleotides: TGTGCCAGCAGTTTATTTAGGTTGGGACTAGCGGGAGCAGAAGATACGCAGTATTTT.

The rearrangement uses TRBV25-1 and TRBJ1-4; the D gene is possibly TRBD1 (6 bases). V was shortened by 4 bases and J by 4 bases, with 13 bases between the two germline ends. CDR3 length: 15 residues. Looked up from germline, CDR1 is MGHDK and CDR2 is SYGVNS. The CDR3 DNA reads as TGTGCCAGCAGTGGGGGGGCCGGATTTAATGAAAAACTGTTTTTT. It yields the protein CASSGGAGFNEKLFF.

To note about this clone: The same CDR3 arises from other DNA sequences in this sample as well. The J gene is TRBJ1-2, the V gene TRBV28; D gene ambiguous. Trimming stripped 9 bases from V and 3 bases from J, with 8 bases between. This CDR3 comprises 11 residues. Germline assignment: CDR1 MDHEN and CDR2 SYDVKM. DNA for the CDR3: TGTGCCAGGGGTCGACACTATGGCTACACCTTC. Its translation is CARGRHYGYTF.

V gene TRBV18 combines with J gene TRBJ2-5; 7 bases agree with TRBD1. The CDR3 runs to 16 residues. Trimming took 4 bases from V and 1 from J; bases not matched to a gene: 9. Per germline, CDR1 KGHSH and CDR2 LQKENI. The CDR3 nucleotides are TGTGCCAGCTCACAATCAATAACAGGGGTCCAAGAGACCCAGTACTTC. Translated, it gives CASSQSITGVQETQYF.

The chain recombines TRBV5-4 with TRBJ2-7; 8 bases are shared with TRBD1. J was trimmed by 1 base and V by 0 bases; bases with no gene match: 9. The CDR3 is 17 amino acids. Germline V gene data show CDR1 as SGHNT and CDR2 as YYREEE (reference sequence). CDR3 sequence: CASSLEAGGRGSYEQYF. The CDR3 coding sequence is TGTGCCAGCAGCTTGGAGGCAGGGGGCCGAGGGTCCTACGAGCAGTACTTC.